Listed below are T cell receptor beta chains from one sample, sequenced in a study of vaccination effects on CD4 cells after COVID-19. For these receptors, no antigen is known. The assay was immunoSEQ multiplex PCR, and TCRdb's table has in-frame clones only and misses some. Of tens of thousands of clones listed, over 60% are singletons. Specimen: CD4+ T cells from PBMCs cultured without peptide, collected after COVID-19 vaccination. The receptors derive from a human donor who had a prior SARS-CoV-2 infection. Each CDR3 is given with its conserved first and last residue. The D gene is left open where the match is weak. A clone size is listed for some rows: how often the clone was seen (once, few, many), or a class if it is expanded.

-	TRBV2	-	TRBJ1-1	CASSEGITLGAEAFF	TGTGCCAGCAGTGAGGGCATCACTCTAGGAGCTGAAGCTTTCTTT
TRBD1	TRBV4-1	-	TRBJ1-3	CASSLTDRAAGNTIYF	TGCGCCAGCAGCCTAACCGACAGGGCGGCTGGAAACACCATATATTTT
-	TRBV18	-	TRBJ1-2	CASSPRDGYGYTF	TGTGCCAGCTCACCCCGGGACGGCTATGGCTACACCTTC
-	TRBV5-5	-	TRBJ2-7	CASSPSGAVLNEQYF	TGTGCCAGCAGCCCCAGTGGAGCGGTTCTGAACGAGCAGTACTTC
-	TRBV5-6	once	TRBJ1-2	CASSSRELGDKDYGYTF	TGTGCCAGCAGCTCCCGGGAATTGGGCGACAAGGACTATGGCTACACCTTC
TRBD1	TRBV9	-	TRBJ2-1	CASSVGTGTYNEQFF	TGTGCCAGCAGCGTAGGGACAGGGACCTACAATGAGCAGTTCTTC
-	TRBV4-2	few	TRBJ1-5	CASSPGRWTQPQHF	TGTGCCAGCAGCCCTGGACGGTGGACTCAGCCCCAGCATTTT
-	TRBV30	-	TRBJ1-1	CAWSVGGGDEAFF	TGTGCCTGGAGTGTAGGGGGGGGCGATGAAGCTTTCTTT
-	TRBV7-8	-	TRBJ1-4	CASSLTVQGRGANEKLFF	TGTGCCAGCAGCTTAACGGTGCAGGGCCGGGGAGCTAATGAAAAACTGTTTTTT
TRBD2	TRBV11-3	-	TRBJ2-1	CASSLGWREFAEQFF	TGTGCCAGCAGCTTAGGGTGGCGGGAGTTTGCTGAGCAGTTCTTC
TRBD1	TRBV5-4	-	TRBJ1-2	CASSLVQGAHGYTF	TGTGCCAGCAGCTTGGTACAGGGGGCTCATGGCTACACCTTC
-	TRBV18	-	TRBJ2-5	CASSPFFGGNDETQYF	TGTGCCAGCTCACCATTTTTTGGGGGGAACGACGAGACCCAGTACTTC
TRBD1	TRBV4-1	-	TRBJ1-2	CASSQTLKKDRGNYGYTF	TGCGCCAGCAGCCAGACCCTAAAAAAAGACAGGGGAAACTATGGCTACACCTTC
TRBD2	TRBV7-8	once	TRBJ2-1	CASSLPPRLAGVRNEQFF	TGTGCCAGCAGCTTACCCCCCCGGCTAGCGGGAGTACGCAATGAGCAGTTCTTC
-	TRBV7-2	-	TRBJ2-5	CASSMTRQPQYF	TGTGCCAGCAGCATGACCCGGCAGCCCCAGTACTTC
-	TRBV19	few	TRBJ2-1	CATRDSFSNEQFF	TGTGCCACACGGGACTCCTTCTCCAATGAGCAGTTCTTC
-	TRBV7-2	few	TRBJ1-2	CASSPHYGYTF	TGTGCCAGCAGCCCTCACTATGGCTACACCTTC
TRBD1	TRBV5-8	-	TRBJ2-3	CASSLAGQNTDTQYF	TGTGCCAGCAGCTTGGCGGGACAGAACACAGATACGCAGTATTTT
TRBD2	TRBV7-2	few	TRBJ2-1	CASSLFLAGPPYNEQFF	TGTGCCAGCAGCTTATTTCTAGCGGGGCCTCCCTACAATGAGCAGTTCTTC
-	TRBV19	-	TRBJ2-7	CASSMGGRDEQYF	TGTGCCAGTAGTATGGGGGGGCGCGACGAGCAGTACTTC
TRBD1	TRBV7-2	-	TRBJ1-1	CASRPDRGREKDTEAFF	TGTGCCAGCAGACCCGACAGGGGGCGCGAAAAGGACACTGAAGCTTTCTTT
-	TRBV15	-	TRBJ1-1	CATSRDRGSGHAEAFF	TGTGCCACCAGCAGAGATCGCGGCAGTGGGCACGCAGAAGCTTTCTTT
TRBD1	TRBV5-1	-	TRBJ2-1	CASSRDREGDEQFF	TGCGCCAGCAGCCGGGACAGGGAGGGCGATGAGCAGTTCTTC
-	TRBV15	-	TRBJ1-1	CATSARRGGYTEAFF	TGTGCCACCAGCGCGAGGAGGGGGGGGTACACTGAAGCTTTCTTT
-	TRBV7-2	-	TRBJ2-7	CASSSLVTRSGNDEQYF	TGTGCCAGCAGCTCCCTTGTAACCAGGAGTGGTAACGACGAGCAGTACTTC
-	TRBV2	-	TRBJ1-2	CASSAGLYGYTF	TGTGCCAGCAGTGCGGGACTCTATGGCTACACCTTC
-	TRBV12-3/TRBV12-4	few	TRBJ2-3	CASSLLEADTQYF	TGTGCCAGCAGTTTATTAGAGGCAGATACGCAGTATTTT
-	TRBV5-5	-	TRBJ1-1	CASLRKDGITEAFF	TGTGCCAGCCTCCGAAAGGATGGAATTACTGAAGCTTTCTTT
-	TRBV5-5	-	TRBJ1-1	CASSLAVGGGASPLNTEAFF	TGTGCCAGCAGCTTGGCGGTAGGGGGGGGCGCATCCCCACTGAACACTGAAGCTTTCTTT
TRBD1	TRBV7-9	-	TRBJ1-1	CASSLFGTDNEAFF	TGTGCCAGCAGCTTATTCGGGACAGACAATGAAGCTTTCTTT
TRBD2	TRBV5-3	-	TRBJ2-5	CARSSGLAETKVQETQYF	TGTGCCAGAAGCTCGGGACTAGCGGAAACAAAAGTCCAAGAGACCCAGTACTTC
-	TRBV5-6	-	TRBJ2-6	CASSLAGANVLTF	TGTGCCAGCAGCCTAGCTGGGGCCAACGTCCTGACTTTC
TRBD2	TRBV5-1	once	TRBJ2-2	CASSPSLLAGGPGGELFF	TGCGCCAGCAGTCCCTCCCTACTAGCGGGAGGGCCAGGCGGGGAGCTGTTTTTT
-	TRBV3-1/TRBV3-2	-	TRBJ1-3	CASSQLDQGYSGNTIYF	TGTGCCAGCAGCCAACTGGACCAGGGATACTCTGGAAACACCATATATTTT
TRBD1	TRBV7-8	once	TRBJ2-4	CASSLGTGGVWAKNIQYF	TGTGCCAGCAGCTTAGGGACAGGGGGCGTCTGGGCCAAAAACATTCAGTACTTC
-	TRBV6-5	-	TRBJ2-5	CASGRQAQETQYF	TGTGCCAGCGGCAGACAGGCGCAAGAGACCCAGTACTTC
-	TRBV10-2	-	TRBJ1-6	CASSESAGSYNSPLHF	TGCGCCAGCAGTGAGTCGGCCGGCTCCTATAATTCACCCCTCCACTTT
-	TRBV6-6	-	TRBJ1-2	CASIYPGNPNGYTF	TGTGCCAGCATCTACCCAGGGAACCCGAACGGCTACACCTTC
-	TRBV5-1	-	TRBJ2-3	CASSLEGAGDTQYF	TGCGCCAGCAGCTTGGAGGGAGCTGGAGATACGCAGTATTTT
TRBD2	TRBV7-8	-	TRBJ2-7	CASSRIAGGIYEQYF	TGTGCCAGCAGCAGAATAGCGGGAGGTATCTACGAGCAGTACTTC
TRBD2	TRBV12-5	few	TRBJ2-1	CASGEGLAGDNEQFF	TGTGCTAGTGGGGAGGGACTAGCGGGAGACAATGAGCAGTTCTTC